This T cell receptor beta chain was documented in a study of cytomegalovirus exposure and HLA in healthy donors. The overall study: Findings of an earlier analysis included 110 million or so unique TCR beta sequences from about 180 million T cells. Among 350 to 500 genotyped donors, about 83% fell in the Caucasian-associated ancestry cluster.

Note on this clone: The antigen is unknown.

General observations from the study: Being productive about 87% or about 30% of the time was typical of most TCR beta V segments in an earlier analysis. Follow-up analysis seemed to connect common viral pathogens with several of the most significant clusters identified.

Amplification used 60 Vbeta primers and 13 Jbeta primers. Sequencing was performed with immunoSEQ multiplex PCR; in TCRdb, only in-frame clones are kept and a portion is missing. Reported are some 84,000 clones; the ten largest clones contain about 0.5%. This TCR was recovered from a man aged 50-59 years in good health and CMV-seronegative. Source material: PBMCs.

Here the CDR3 reads CASSHIIRVRTPNEKLFF. CDR3 DNA: TGCGCCAGCAGCCACATAATTAGAGTGCGGACACCTAATGAAAAACTGTTTTTT. This chain links TRBV4-1 with TRBJ1-4; D might be TRBD1 (5 bases). Germline CDR1 and CDR2: MGHRA and YSYEKL. The CDR3 spans 18 residues. Trimming took off 3 bases at V and 3 bases at J, with 20 bases between the two ends.